A single sample is the source of the 9 T cell receptor beta chains below, sequenced in a study of cytomegalovirus exposure and HLA in healthy donors. The PCR used 60 Vbeta and 13 Jbeta primers. The method was immunoSEQ multiplex PCR; TCRdb's version includes in-frame clones alone and lacks a portion of them. The repertoire holds 100,000 or so clones, with roughly 79% as singletons. The sequencing input was PBMCs. The receptors here all came from a woman aged 40 to 50 in good health and CMV-seronegative.

The V and J genes are TRBV2 and TRBJ1-4, with TRBD1 as a possible D gene (6 bases). The CDR3 totals 15 residues. The germline V and J ends were trimmed by 7 bases and 8 bases, with 20 bases remaining between them. The germline gives CDR1 SNHLY, CDR2 FYNNEI. CDR3 amino acids: CASNERGQPSEKLFF. The CDR3 nucleotides read TGTGCCAGCAACGAGAGGGGACAACCCTCCGAAAAACTGTTTTTT.

This clone was seen a single time. This sequence joins TRBV5-1 and TRBJ1-2; the match to TRBD1 covers 8 bases. Germline lookup yields CDR1 SGHRS and CDR2 YFSETQ. This CDR3 region has 13 residues. Germline trimming cut 4 bases from V and 8 bases from J; bases unmatched to any gene: 7. For the CDR3, the DNA is TGCGCCAGCAGCGTCGGACAGGGCGTCGGCTACACCTTC. It specifies CASSVGQGVGYTF.

V is TRBV5-6 and J is TRBJ1-2; D possibly corresponds to TRBD1 (5 bases). From germline, CDR1 is SGHDT and CDR2 YYEEEE. V was cut by 1 base and J by 10 bases, with 11 bases left in between. CDR3 length: 12 residues. The CDR3 here is CASSLSGGDYTF. CDR3 nucleotide sequence: TGTGCCAGCAGCTTGAGCGGGGGTGACTACACCTTC.

This chain uses TRBV9 with TRBJ2-7, with D hard to call. The V gene's germline CDR1 is SGDLS and CDR2 YYNGEE. The CDR3 sequence is 11 residues long. Trimming stripped 4 bases from V and 6 bases from J, with 8 bases between. The CDR3 spells CASSPGREQYF. The DNA for the CDR3 is TGTGCCAGCAGCCCCGGTCGCGAGCAGTACTTC.

The chain joins TRBV11-3 to TRBJ1-6, with D tentatively TRBD1 (5 bases). Trimming took 3 bases from V and 7 from J, leaving 7 bases between them. The CDR3 is 13 amino acids. The germline V gene has CDR1 SGHNT and CDR2 YENEEA. The CDR3 nucleotides read TGTGCCAGCAGCTTGGAGGGGAATTCACCCCTCCACTTT. Protein sequence: CASSLEGNSPLHF.

The table lists this clone with a few counts. The chain recombines TRBV7-2 with TRBJ1-1, with 7 bases identical to TRBD1. The CDR3 contains 15 residues. From germline, CDR1 is SGHTA and CDR2 FQGNSA. The V segment lost 3 bases and the J segment 1 base; nucleotides outside the gene matches: 5. The CDR3 DNA is TGTGCCAGCAGCTTCCAAACAGGGGAGAACACTGAAGCTTTCTTT. Its translation: CASSFQTGENTEAFF. The whole variable domain, filled in from reference TRBV7-2 and TRBJ1-1, reads GAGVSQSPSNKVTEKGKDVELRCDPISGHTALYWYRQSLGQGLEFLIYFQGNSAPDKSGLPSDRFSAERTGGSVSTLTIQRTQQEDSAVYLCASSFQTGENTEAFFGQGTRLTVV.

The CDR3 DNA follows: TGCGCCAGCAGCCCTGACACCGGGACACCCACAGATACGCAGTATTTT. Translated: CASSPDTGTPTDTQYF. The chain uses TRBV5-1 and TRBJ2-3, with D possibly matching TRBD1 (6 bases). This CDR3 contains 16 residues. V gave up 4 bases and J gave up 2 bases, with 17 bases separating them. The germline V gene encodes CDR1 SGHRS and CDR2 YFSETQ.

This clone was seen more than once but under ten times. The chain carries TRBV7-9 and TRBJ1-4; 9 bases match TRBD1. CDR3 size: 15 residues. From germline, CDR1 is SEHNR and CDR2 FQNEAQ (reference sequence). The trim removed 5 bases at V and 7 bases at J, leaving 8 bases unmatched. The CDR3 sequence is CASSHEGQGVEKLFF. The CDR3 DNA sequence: TGTGCCAGCAGCCACGAGGGACAGGGAGTTGAAAAACTGTTTTTT.

This clone was observed a few times. This sequence joins TRBV5-5 and TRBJ1-2; no definite D call. This CDR3 is built from 16 residues. CDR1 SGHKS and CDR2 YYEKEE come from the germline V gene (reference sequence). Trimming removed 0 bases from V and 1 base from J, with 13 bases in between. For the CDR3, the DNA is TGTGCCAGCAGCTTGGACCGTCCAGATCTTAACTATGGCTACACCTTC. It specifies CASSLDRPDLNYGYTF.